Below, 11 T cell receptor beta chains from the same sample are listed, as sequenced in a study of blood T cell repertoires in COVID-19. Clones were sequenced by immunoSEQ multiplex PCR, and TCRdb holds only the in-frame ones, with some missing. The table lists tens of thousands of clones, approximately 90% of them singletons. Sequences were obtained from peripheral blood. Source of these receptors: a human donor with active COVID-19. The donor label of this sample is uncertain.

The chain combines TRBV7-2 with TRBJ1-1; D is ambiguous. Germline V gives CDR1 SGHTA, CDR2 FQGNSA. Trimming pared 2 bases from V and 4 bases from J, leaving 11 bases between. This CDR3 has 14 residues. The CDR3 region is CASSLLRAGTEAFF. The CDR3 bases are TGTGCCAGCAGCTTACTGAGGGCCGGCACTGAAGCTTTCTTT.

The gene calls are TRBV9 and TRBJ2-1; 9 bases align to TRBD1. V lost 4 bases to trimming and J lost 2 bases; unmatched junction nucleotides: 4. This CDR3 has 15 amino acids. The germline gives CDR1 SGDLS, CDR2 YYNGEE. CDR3 sequence: CASSPGQGAYNEQFF. CDR3 coding DNA: TGTGCCAGCAGCCCGGGACAGGGAGCCTACAATGAGCAGTTCTTC.

The rearrangement links TRBV5-4 to TRBJ1-1; D call uncertain. The germline gives CDR1 SGHNT, CDR2 YYREEE (reference sequence). The V and J ends lost 10 bases and 0 bases respectively, with 16 bases between them. The CDR3 covers 14 residues. CDR3 sequence reads: CAVGLGLVNTEAFF. The CDR3, as DNA: TGTGCCGTAGGACTGGGGTTAGTGAACACTGAAGCTTTCTTT.

The V call is TRBV5-5, the J call TRBJ2-7, with 7 nucleotides matching TRBD1. V shed 3 bases, J shed 6 bases, and the junction held 12 bases outside the gene matches. The germline V gene encodes CDR1 SGHKS and CDR2 YYEKEE (reference sequence). This CDR3 comprises 15 residues. CDR3 in DNA: TGTGCCAGCAGCTCCCTCGACAGGGCGGCCTCCGAGCAGTACTTC. Protein: CASSSLDRAASEQYF.

This chain links TRBV7-3 with TRBJ2-1; TRBD2 matches at 8 bases. The CDR3 sequence is 13 residues long. The V gene's germline CDR1 is SGHTA and CDR2 FQGTGA. The V gene end was trimmed by 1 base and the J gene end by 9 bases; junction bases not matched to a gene: 2. The CDR3 DNA follows: TGTGCCAGCAGCTTAATACGGGAGGGTGAGCAGTTCTTC. It encodes CASSLIREGEQFF.

V and J are TRBV7-8 and TRBJ2-7, with D tentatively TRBD2 (5 bases). V dropped 7 bases and J dropped 3 bases, with 19 bases sitting between them. This CDR3 contains 15 residues. The germline gives CDR1 SGHVS, CDR2 FQNEAQ. The CDR3 bases are TGTGCCAGCACCCTGGGAGCCACCGCTTTCTACGAGCAGTACTTC. Translation: CASTLGATAFYEQYF.

This sequence joins TRBV5-6 and TRBJ2-1, with 8 bases aligning to TRBD2. There are 15 residues in the CDR3. Germline lookup yields CDR1 SGHDT and CDR2 YYEEEE. Trimming removed 3 bases from V and 3 bases from J; junction bases left unmatched: 5. The CDR3 DNA is TGTGCCAGCAGCTCCAGGACTAGCTACTACAATGAGCAGTTCTTC. As protein: CASSSRTSYYNEQFF.

The chain joins TRBV27 to TRBJ2-6; 8 bases agree with TRBD1. The germline CDR1 and CDR2 sequences are MNHEY and SMNVEV (reference sequence). This CDR3 is built from 18 residues. Trimming took 6 bases from V and 4 from J; bases not matched to a gene: 14. The CDR3 region has the DNA TGTGCCAGCAGAATTCTCTCAGGGGGCGTTACGGGGGCCAACGTCCTGACTTTC. The encoded protein is CASRILSGGVTGANVLTF.

The rearrangement uses TRBV29-1 and TRBJ1-2; TRBD1 is a possible D gene (6 bases). V gave up 8 bases and J gave up 2 bases, with 15 bases separating them. Germline CDR1 SQVTM, CDR2 ANQGSEA. The CDR3 totals 13 residues. CDR3: CSSSRGTNYGYTF. The CDR3 DNA follows: TGCAGCTCATCCAGGGGAACCAACTATGGCTACACCTTC.

V is TRBV5-1 and J is TRBJ2-7; 8 nucleotides align to TRBD1. The V segment lost 4 bases and the J segment 6 bases; nucleotides outside the gene matches: 9. CDR3 length equals 14 residues. Germline V gene sequence: CDR1 SGHRS, CDR2 YFSETQ. The CDR3 region has the DNA TGCGCCAGCAGCCTGACAGGGGTGGATAGCGAGCAGTACTTC. Translating it yields CASSLTGVDSEQYF.

The chain couples TRBV4-3 to TRBJ1-1; D ambiguous. The CDR3 is 13 residues long. V was pared by 0 bases and J by 3 bases, with 5 bases between. Germline loops: CDR1 LGHNA, CDR2 YSLEER. DNA of the CDR3: TGCGCCAGCAGCCAAGACTACGACACTGAAGCTTTCTTT. It is translated as CASSQDYDTEAFF.